This entry concerns a single T cell receptor (beta chain). Its specificity is not known. CDR3 size: 14 residues. Germline V gene data show CDR1 as LNHNV and CDR2 as YYDKDF (reference sequence). After removal of 4 bases from V and 6 bases from J, the junction contained 7 bases not matched to a gene. This sample stems from a study of CD8+CD57+ T cells in acquired aplastic anemia. Genomic DNA served as template for TCR beta VDJ and CDR3 profiling. TCRdb recomputed calls from the reads with MiXCR, one row per CDR3 protein. The repertoire holds approximately 57,000 distinct CDR3 sequences, with around 60% as singletons. Study-level results: Patients and controls had in common 25 to 30 CD8+ CDR3 sequences.

Patients sequenced had flow cytometry evidence of CD8+CD57+ cell expansion. Blood came from patients not yet given any therapy. The V gene is TRBV15, the J gene TRBJ1-2, with 8 bases matching TRBD1. This receptor was identified in a human donor with aplastic anemia. The sequenced sample consisted of sorted CD4+, CD8+, or CD8+CD57+ T cells (not recorded which) from PBMCs. CDR3 bases: TGTGCCACCAGCATTAGAACAGGGGGGCATGGCTACACCTTC. Amino acids: CATSIRTGGHGYTF.